The 23 T cell receptor beta chains in this list originate from one sample, sequenced in a study of technical replicates of blood from several donors. Here immunoSEQ multiplex PCR was the method, and the copy in TCRdb shows in-frame clones only, minus some. The sample lists 45,000 to 60,000 clones, 92% occurring once. Sequencing input: PBMCs. The receptor source for this set is a human donor in good health. Some clones in this sample may be carry-over from other donors' samples.

The chain joins TRBV11-3 to TRBJ2-1; 10 bases are shared with TRBD2. Germline CDR1 and CDR2: SGHNT and YENEEA. This CDR3 is 14 amino acids long. The junction had 6 bases not matched to a gene; V was cut back by 5 bases and J by 8 bases. The CDR3 loop is CASSTSGGAHEQFF. The CDR3 DNA sequence: TGTGCCAGCAGCACCAGCGGGGGGGCTCATGAGCAGTTCTTC.

The V gene is TRBV6-1, the J gene TRBJ2-7; TRBD2 agrees at 7 bases. There are 15 residues in the CDR3. The J segment lost 5 bases and the V segment lost 7 bases, leaving 14 bases of the junction unmatched. Per germline, CDR1 MNHNS and CDR2 SASEGT. DNA of the CDR3: TGTGCCAGCACCGAGAGTTGGGCAGGGAGGGACGAGCAGTACTTC. This gives the protein CASTESWAGRDEQYF.

The CDR3 sequence is CASSVPGTAKLDEQFF. Written as DNA, the CDR3 is TGTGCCAGCAGCGTCCCAGGGACAGCCAAACTTGATGAGCAGTTCTTC. V gene TRBV5-4 combines with J gene TRBJ2-1; TRBD1 agrees at 7 bases. The CDR3 consists of 16 residues. V lost 4 bases and J lost 8; bases outside the gene matches: 15. The germline V gene encodes CDR1 SGHNT and CDR2 YYREEE (reference sequence).

This clone showed up just a few times. This chain joins TRBV5-1 and TRBJ2-7, with D perhaps TRBD2 (6 bases). CDR3 length equals 14 residues. V lost 0 bases, J lost 3 bases, and 10 bases lay in between. Germline V gives CDR1 SGHRS, CDR2 YFSETQ. CDR3 nucleotide sequence: TGCGCCAGCAGCTTGGCCGGGGGTTACTACGAGCAGTACTTC. Translation gives CASSLAGGYYEQYF.

The chain employs TRBV30 and TRBJ1-4; D not certain. V gave up 0 bases and J gave up 8 bases, with 10 bases separating them. Germline values: CDR1 GTSNPN, CDR2 SVGIG (reference sequence). The length of the CDR3 is 13 residues. CDR3 residues: CAWSVFSGEKLFF. Written as DNA, the CDR3 is TGTGCCTGGAGTGTATTTTCGGGGGAAAAACTGTTTTTT.

The rearrangement uses TRBV2 and TRBJ2-3; perhaps TRBD2 as D (6 bases). The ends were cut back, 5 bases at V and 1 base at J, with 10 bases in the middle. The CDR3 has 14 amino acids. The germline gives CDR1 SNHLY, CDR2 FYNNEI. CDR3 bases: TGTGCCAGCAGTCCCCGACTAGGCACAGATACGCAGTATTTT. Amino acid sequence: CASSPRLGTDTQYF.

CDR3 protein: CASSSRDRGPYEQYF. In nucleotides, the CDR3 is TGTGCCAGTTCCTCCCGGGACAGGGGGCCCTACGAGCAGTACTTC. The gene calls are TRBV27 and TRBJ2-7, with 12 bases identical to TRBD1. CDR1 MNHEY and CDR2 SMNVEV come from the germline V gene (reference sequence). CDR3 length equals 15 residues. The V and J ends lost 9 bases and 2 bases, in that order; junction bases with no gene match: 8.

The chain recombines TRBV27 with TRBJ2-3; D remains ambiguous. In germline, CDR1 is MNHEY, CDR2 SMNVEV (reference sequence). CDR3 size: 14 residues. Trimming stripped 4 bases from V and 10 bases from J, with 18 bases between. CDR3: CASSSPARPSAQYF. As DNA, the CDR3 is TGTGCCAGCAGTTCCCCCGCCCGACCCAGCGCGCAGTATTTT.

In DNA form, the CDR3 reads TGTGCCAGCAGCGCCCCTGGCCTAGCCAACACCGGGGAGCTGTTTTTT. Residues: CASSAPGLANTGELFF. The chain couples TRBV7-9 to TRBJ2-2, with a possible D match to TRBD2 (5 bases). The CDR3 contains 16 residues. CDR1 and CDR2 from the germline V gene are SEHNR and FQNEAQ (reference sequence). V was pared by 5 bases and J by 2 bases, with 15 bases between.

DNA of the CDR3: TGTGCCAGCAGCCAAGCCCTAGCGGGAGGGTGGAAGACCCAGTACTTC. Protein sequence: CASSQALAGGWKTQYF. The chain combines TRBV14 with TRBJ2-5; TRBD2 matches 12 bases. Germline V CDR1 and CDR2: SGHDN, FVKESK. The CDR3 runs to 16 residues. Trimming removed 1 base from V and 6 bases from J; junction bases left unmatched: 6.

This clone was seen more than once but under ten times. The J gene is TRBJ2-3, the V gene TRBV19; a weak D match, TRBD2 (5 bases). Trimming shortened V by 5 bases and J by 1 base, and 10 bases separated the two germline ends. Germline loops: CDR1 LNHDA, CDR2 SQIVND (reference sequence). CDR3 length: 14 residues. Here the CDR3 reads CASSLSRGTDTQYF. CDR3 coding DNA: TGTGCCAGTAGTTTATCGAGGGGCACAGATACGCAGTATTTT. The complete variable domain, with remaining parts taken from reference TRBV19 and TRBJ2-3, reads DGGITQSPKYLFRKEGQNVTLSCEQNLNHDAMYWYRQDPGQGLRLIYYSQIVNDFQKGDIAEGYSVSREKKESFPLTVTSAQKNPTAFYLCASSLSRGTDTQYFGPGTRLTVL.

The rearrangement joins TRBV11-3 to TRBJ2-5, with a tentative D call TRBD1 (5 bases). CDR1 is SGHNT and CDR2 is YENEEA in the germline V gene. V dropped 5 bases and J dropped 5 bases, with 9 bases sitting between them. CDR3 size: 12 residues. CDR3 in DNA: TGTGCCAGCAGCCAGGGCGAGGAGACCCAGTACTTC. It codes for CASSQGEETQYF.

This clone showed up just a few times. The rearrangement links TRBV5-4 to TRBJ2-1; 11 bases line up with TRBD2. CDR3 length: 19 amino acids. Germline values: CDR1 SGHNT, CDR2 YYREEE (reference sequence). With V trimmed by 0 bases and J by 4 bases, 12 bases remained unmatched. This chain's CDR3 is CASSLVASGGLTQYNEQFF. CDR3 in DNA: TGTGCCAGCAGCTTGGTGGCTAGCGGGGGGCTAACCCAATACAATGAGCAGTTCTTC.

The chain employs TRBV7-3 and TRBJ2-6; D perhaps matches TRBD2 (6 bases). Germline CDR1 reads SGHTA; CDR2 reads FQGTGA. Between the trimmed V and J ends, which lost 2 bases and 1 base, there was a span of 15 bases. The CDR3 length is 18 residues. CDR3 region: CASSLRVREESGANVLTF. CDR3 sequence (DNA): TGTGCCAGCAGCTTACGAGTCAGGGAGGAATCTGGGGCCAACGTCCTGACTTTC. The full variable domain, completed using reference TRBV7-3 and TRBJ2-6, is GAGVSQTPSNKVTEKGKYVELRCDPISGHTALYWYRQSLGQGPEFLIYFQGTGAADDSGLPNDRFFAVRPEGSVSTLKIQRTERGDSAVYLCASSLRVREESGANVLTFGAGSRLTVL.

The chain carries TRBV4-1 and TRBJ1-5, with D unclear. In germline, CDR1 is MGHRA, CDR2 YSYEKL. V gave up 0 bases and J gave up 6 bases, with 15 bases separating them. This CDR3 comprises 16 residues. The CDR3 DNA reads as TGCGCCAGCAGCCAAGAAATAGGTCAGGTAGGTCAGCCCCAGCATTTT. The encoded protein is CASSQEIGQVGQPQHF.

The CDR3 loop is CASSVVPRGGYTF. Written as DNA, the CDR3 is TGTGCCAGCAGCGTAGTCCCCAGAGGTGGCTACACCTTC. The chain has TRBV9 and TRBJ1-2; no definite D call. V was trimmed by 0 bases and J by 7 bases, leaving 10 bases between them. The germline V gene has CDR1 SGDLS and CDR2 YYNGEE. The CDR3 consists of 13 residues.

The J gene is TRBJ2-7, the V gene TRBV5-6, with D hard to call. The germline CDR1 and CDR2 sequences are SGHDT and YYEEEE. The CDR3 has 11 amino acids. Trimming stripped 3 bases from V and 3 bases from J, with 4 bases between. CDR3 sequence (DNA): TGTGCCAGCAGCTACAGCTACGAGCAGTACTTC. This gives the protein CASSYSYEQYF. The full variable domain, rest sourced from reference TRBV5-6 and TRBJ2-7, is DAGVTQSPTHLIKTRGQQVTLRCSPKSGHDTVSWYQQALGQGPQFIFQYYEEEERQRGNFPDRFSGHQFPNYSSELNVNALLLGDSALYLCASSYSYEQYFGPGTRLTVT.

The chain combines TRBV25-1 with TRBJ2-2, with a weak D call TRBD2 (6 bases). This CDR3 is built from 15 residues. Germline values: CDR1 MGHDK, CDR2 SYGVNS. The V end lost 4 bases, the J end lost 3 bases, and 12 bases lay between the germline ends. CDR3 region: CASSGRGWYTGELFF. CDR3 coding DNA: TGTGCCAGCAGTGGACGGGGGTGGTACACCGGGGAGCTGTTTTTT.

This chain uses TRBV28 with TRBJ2-1, with 7 bases lining up with TRBD1. The germline CDR1 and CDR2 sequences are MDHEN and SYDVKM. J was trimmed by 8 bases and V by 6 bases; bases with no gene match: 10. CDR3 size: 14 residues. The CDR3 sequence is CASSSPGQVDEQFF. The CDR3, as DNA: TGTGCCAGCAGCTCACCCGGACAGGTTGATGAGCAGTTCTTC.

This clone was detected only a few times. The chain couples TRBV28 to TRBJ1-3; TRBD1 might be the D (6 bases). This CDR3 has 16 amino acids. CDR1 is MDHEN, CDR2 SYDVKM, per germline. V lost 6 bases and J lost 9, with 24 bases in between. The CDR3 spells CASSSVRGAKGSTIYF. CDR3 bases: TGTGCCAGCAGCTCCGTCCGGGGGGCCAAGGGTTCCACCATATATTTT.

The chain couples TRBV7-9 to TRBJ2-7, with TRBD1 matching over 8 bases. V was pared by 9 bases and J by 4 bases, with 14 bases of the junction left unmatched. The CDR3 loop spans 15 amino acids. Germline V gene sequence: CDR1 SEHNR, CDR2 FQNEAQ (reference sequence). The CDR3: CASSPRTGSVYEQYF. CDR3 coding DNA: TGTGCCAGTAGCCCTCGGACAGGGTCCGTGTACGAGCAGTACTTC. Full variable domain (remainder filled in from reference TRBV7-9 and TRBJ2-7): DTGVSQNPRHKITKRGQNVTFRCDPISEHNRLYWYRQTLGQGPEFLTYFQNEAQLEKSRLLSDRFSAERPKGSFSTLEIQRTEQGDSAMYLCASSPRTGSVYEQYFGPGTRLTVT.

This chain joins TRBV15 and TRBJ2-7, with D perhaps TRBD2 (7 bases). CDR3 length: 15 residues. Trimming took 0 bases from V and 6 from J, leaving 15 bases between them. CDR1 is LNHNV, CDR2 YYDKDF, per germline (reference sequence). CDR3 bases: TGTGCCACCAGCAGAGATAGGGGGGGGGCCTTCGAGCAGTACTTC. Protein: CATSRDRGGAFEQYF.

The rearrangement links TRBV4-2 to TRBJ2-7; 8 bases match TRBD2. Unmatched junction bases numbered 13, after V lost 0 bases and J lost 6 bases. This CDR3 contains 17 residues. Germline CDR1 is LGHNA and CDR2 is YNFKEQ. CDR3 in amino acids: CASSQDLGSGILSEQYF. CDR3 DNA: TGTGCCAGCAGCCAAGATCTCGGTAGCGGGATCCTTTCCGAGCAGTACTTC.